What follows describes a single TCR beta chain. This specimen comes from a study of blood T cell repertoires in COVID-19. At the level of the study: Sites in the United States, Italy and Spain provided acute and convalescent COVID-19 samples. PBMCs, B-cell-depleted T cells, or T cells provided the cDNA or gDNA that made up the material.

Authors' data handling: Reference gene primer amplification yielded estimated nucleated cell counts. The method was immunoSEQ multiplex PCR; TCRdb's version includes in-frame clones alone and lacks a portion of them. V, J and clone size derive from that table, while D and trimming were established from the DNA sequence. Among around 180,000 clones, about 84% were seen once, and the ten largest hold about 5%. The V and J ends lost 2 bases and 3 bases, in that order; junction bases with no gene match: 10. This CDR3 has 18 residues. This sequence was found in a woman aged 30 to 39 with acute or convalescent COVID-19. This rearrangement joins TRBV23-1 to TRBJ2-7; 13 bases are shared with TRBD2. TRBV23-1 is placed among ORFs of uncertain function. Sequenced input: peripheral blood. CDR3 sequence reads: CASSQRGTSGTKHYEQYF. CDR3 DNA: TGCGCCAGCAGTCAACGCGGGACTAGCGGGACAAAGCACTACGAGCAGTACTTC.